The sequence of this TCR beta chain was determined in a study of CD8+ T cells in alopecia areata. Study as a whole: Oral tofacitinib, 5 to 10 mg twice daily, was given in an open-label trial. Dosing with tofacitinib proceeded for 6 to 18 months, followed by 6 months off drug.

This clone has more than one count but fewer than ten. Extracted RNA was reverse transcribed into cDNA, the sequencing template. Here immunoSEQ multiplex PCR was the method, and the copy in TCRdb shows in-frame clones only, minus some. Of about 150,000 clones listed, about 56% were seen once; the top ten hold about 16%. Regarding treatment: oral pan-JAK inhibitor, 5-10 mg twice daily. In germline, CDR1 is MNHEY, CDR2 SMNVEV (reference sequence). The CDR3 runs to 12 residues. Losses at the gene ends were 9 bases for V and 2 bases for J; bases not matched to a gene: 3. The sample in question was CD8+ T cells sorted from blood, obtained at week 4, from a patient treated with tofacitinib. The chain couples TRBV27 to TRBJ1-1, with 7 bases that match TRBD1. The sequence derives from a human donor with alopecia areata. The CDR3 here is CASGTVNTEAFF. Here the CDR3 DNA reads TGTGCCAGTGGGACAGTTAACACTGAAGCTTTCTTT.